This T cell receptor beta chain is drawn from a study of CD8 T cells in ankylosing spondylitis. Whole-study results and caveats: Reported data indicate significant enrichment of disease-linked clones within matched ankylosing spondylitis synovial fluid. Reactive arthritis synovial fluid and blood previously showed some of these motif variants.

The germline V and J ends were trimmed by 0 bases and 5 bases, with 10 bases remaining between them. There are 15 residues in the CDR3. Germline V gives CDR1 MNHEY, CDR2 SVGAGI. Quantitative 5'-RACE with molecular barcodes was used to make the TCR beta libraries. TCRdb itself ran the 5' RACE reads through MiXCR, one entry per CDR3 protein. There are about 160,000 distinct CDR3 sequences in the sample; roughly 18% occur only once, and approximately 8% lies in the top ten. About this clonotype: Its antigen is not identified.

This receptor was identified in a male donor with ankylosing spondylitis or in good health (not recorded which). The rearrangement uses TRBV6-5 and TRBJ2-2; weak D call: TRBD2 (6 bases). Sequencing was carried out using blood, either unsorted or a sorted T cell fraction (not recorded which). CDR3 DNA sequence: TGTGCCAGCAGTTACTCGATCGGGGGAACCGGGGAGCTGTTTTTT. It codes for CASSYSIGGTGELFF.